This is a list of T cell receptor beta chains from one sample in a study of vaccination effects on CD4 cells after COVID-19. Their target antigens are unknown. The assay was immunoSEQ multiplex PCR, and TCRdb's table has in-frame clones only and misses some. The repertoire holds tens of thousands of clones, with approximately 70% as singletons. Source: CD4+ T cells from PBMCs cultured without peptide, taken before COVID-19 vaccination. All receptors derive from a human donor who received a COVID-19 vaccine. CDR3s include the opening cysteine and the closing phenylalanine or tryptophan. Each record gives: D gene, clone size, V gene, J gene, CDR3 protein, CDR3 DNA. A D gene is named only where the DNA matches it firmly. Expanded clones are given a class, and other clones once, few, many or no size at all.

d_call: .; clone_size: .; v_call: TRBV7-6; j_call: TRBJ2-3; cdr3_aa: CASSLAVGGGLSGADTQYF; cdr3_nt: TGTGCCAGCAGCTTAGCGGTTGGCGGGGGCCTTAGTGGTGCAGATACGCAGTATTTT
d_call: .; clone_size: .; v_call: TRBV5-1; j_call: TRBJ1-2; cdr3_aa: CASSLDYNYGYTF; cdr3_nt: TGCGCCAGCAGCTTGGACTATAACTATGGCTACACCTTC
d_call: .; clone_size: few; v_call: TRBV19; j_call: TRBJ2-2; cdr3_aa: CASSILPQGNTGELFF; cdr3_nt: TGTGCCAGTAGTATATTACCCCAAGGAAACACCGGGGAGCTGTTTTTT
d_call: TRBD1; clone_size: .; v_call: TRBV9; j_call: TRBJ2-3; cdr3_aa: CASSGGTATDTQYF; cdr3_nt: TGTGCCAGCAGCGGAGGGACAGCGACAGATACGCAGTATTTT
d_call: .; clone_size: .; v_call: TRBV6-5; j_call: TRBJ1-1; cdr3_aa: CASSYGSGSTEAFF; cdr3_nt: TGTGCCAGCAGTTACGGTTCAGGGAGCACTGAAGCTTTCTTT
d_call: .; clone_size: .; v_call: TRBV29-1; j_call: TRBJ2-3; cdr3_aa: CSVEDRLVVSADTQYF; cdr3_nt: TGCAGCGTTGAAGATAGGCTAGTCGTAAGCGCAGATACGCAGTATTTT
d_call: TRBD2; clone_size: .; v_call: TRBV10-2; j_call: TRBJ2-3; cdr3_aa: CASSPTAGGDTQYF; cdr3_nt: TGCGCCAGCAGCCCGACAGCGGGAGGAGATACGCAGTATTTT
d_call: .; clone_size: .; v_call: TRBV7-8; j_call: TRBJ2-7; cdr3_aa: CASLLGAGYEQYF; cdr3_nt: TGTGCCAGCCTCCTCGGGGCAGGGTACGAGCAGTACTTC
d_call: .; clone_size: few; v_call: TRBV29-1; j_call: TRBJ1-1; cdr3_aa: CSVLDDRPENTEAFF; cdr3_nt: TGCAGCGTTCTGGACGACAGGCCGGAAAACACTGAAGCTTTCTTT
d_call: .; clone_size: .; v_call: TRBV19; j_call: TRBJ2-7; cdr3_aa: CASSRPGRGGYEQYF; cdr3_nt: TGTGCCAGTAGCCGCCCCGGCAGGGGGGGCTACGAGCAGTACTTC
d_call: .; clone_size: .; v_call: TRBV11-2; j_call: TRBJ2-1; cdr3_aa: CASTSPVPIYEQFF; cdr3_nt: TGTGCCAGCACCTCCCCAGTTCCTATCTATGAGCAGTTCTTC
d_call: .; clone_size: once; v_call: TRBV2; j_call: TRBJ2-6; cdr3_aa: CASSGDILSGANVLTF; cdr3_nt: TGTGCCAGCAGTGGGGACATACTCTCTGGGGCCAACGTCCTGACTTTC
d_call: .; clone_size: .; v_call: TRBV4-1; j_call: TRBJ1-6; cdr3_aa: CASSYLGDYNSPLHF; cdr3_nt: TGCGCCAGCAGCTACCTGGGGGACTATAATTCACCCCTCCACTTT
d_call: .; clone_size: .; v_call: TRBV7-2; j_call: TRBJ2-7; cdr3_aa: CASSPYGTSDREQYF; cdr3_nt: TGTGCCAGCAGCCCCTACGGGACATCGGATAGGGAGCAGTACTTC
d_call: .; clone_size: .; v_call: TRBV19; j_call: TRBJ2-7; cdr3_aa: CASSEMVTGLAYEQYF; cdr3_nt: TGTGCCAGTAGCGAGATGGTGACGGGACTTGCCTACGAGCAGTACTTC
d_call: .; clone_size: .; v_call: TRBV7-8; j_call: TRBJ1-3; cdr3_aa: CASSVRWASGTGNTIYF; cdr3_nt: TGTGCCAGCAGCGTCCGGTGGGCCTCGGGTACTGGAAACACCATATATTTT
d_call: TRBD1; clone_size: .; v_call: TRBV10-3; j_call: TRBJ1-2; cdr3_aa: CAIRPGQGSNYGYTF; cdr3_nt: TGTGCCATCAGACCGGGACAGGGTTCTAACTATGGCTACACCTTC
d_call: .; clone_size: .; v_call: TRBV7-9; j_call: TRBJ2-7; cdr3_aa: CASGQWTVWTYEQYF; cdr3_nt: TGTGCCAGCGGCCAATGGACAGTTTGGACCTACGAGCAGTACTTC
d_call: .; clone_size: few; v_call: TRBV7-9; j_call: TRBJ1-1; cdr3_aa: CASSRGWSRGDEAFF; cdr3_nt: TGTGCCAGCAGCCGCGGTTGGAGCAGAGGGGATGAAGCTTTCTTT
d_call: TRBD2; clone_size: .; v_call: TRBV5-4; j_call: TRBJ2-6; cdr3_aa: CASSLGLAFGANVLTF; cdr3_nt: TGTGCCAGCAGCTTGGGACTAGCGTTTGGGGCCAACGTCCTGACTTTC
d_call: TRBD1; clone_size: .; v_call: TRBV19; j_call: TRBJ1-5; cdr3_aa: CASSSQGVGNQPQHF; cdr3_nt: TGTGCCAGTAGTAGCCAGGGGGTGGGCAATCAGCCCCAGCATTTT
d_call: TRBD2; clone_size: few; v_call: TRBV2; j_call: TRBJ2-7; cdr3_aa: CASMAGVVSYEQYF; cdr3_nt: TGTGCCAGTATGGCGGGAGTGGTTTCCTACGAGCAGTACTTC
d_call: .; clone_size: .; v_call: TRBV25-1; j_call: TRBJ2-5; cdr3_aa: CASTRDGQETQYF; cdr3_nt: TGTGCCAGCACCCGCGATGGGCAAGAGACCCAGTACTTC
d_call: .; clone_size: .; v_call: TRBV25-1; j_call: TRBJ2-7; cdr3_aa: CASSDDTYEQYF; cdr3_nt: TGTGCCAGCAGTGACGACACCTACGAGCAGTACTTC
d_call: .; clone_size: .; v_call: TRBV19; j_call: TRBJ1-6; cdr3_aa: CASNIRGDSPLHF; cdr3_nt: TGTGCCAGTAATATCAGGGGTGATTCACCCCTCCACTTT
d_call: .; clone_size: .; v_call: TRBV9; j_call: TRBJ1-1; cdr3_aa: CASSVGTFERAFF; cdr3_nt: TGTGCCAGCAGCGTAGGGACCTTTGAACGAGCTTTCTTT
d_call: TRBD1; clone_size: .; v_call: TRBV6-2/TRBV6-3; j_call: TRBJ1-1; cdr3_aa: CASSPTPGQGSLAFF; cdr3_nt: TGTGCCAGCAGTCCAACCCCGGGACAGGGCAGTCTAGCTTTCTTT
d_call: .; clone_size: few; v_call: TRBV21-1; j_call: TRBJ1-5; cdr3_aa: CASTGTGQPQHF; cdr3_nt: TGTGCCAGCACCGGGACTGGTCAGCCCCAGCATTTT
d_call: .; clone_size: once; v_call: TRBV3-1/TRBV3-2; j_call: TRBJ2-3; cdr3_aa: CASSPDLFTQYF; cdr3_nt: TGTGCCAGCAGCCCGGACCTCTTTACGCAGTATTTT
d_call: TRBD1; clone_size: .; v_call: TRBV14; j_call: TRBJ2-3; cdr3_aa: CASSHRDRVLDTQYF; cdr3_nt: TGTGCCAGCAGCCACCGGGACAGGGTATTAGATACGCAGTATTTT
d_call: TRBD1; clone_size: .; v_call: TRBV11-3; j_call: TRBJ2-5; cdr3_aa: CASSPRQGQETQYF; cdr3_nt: TGTGCCAGCAGCCCTCGACAGGGCCAAGAGACCCAGTACTTC
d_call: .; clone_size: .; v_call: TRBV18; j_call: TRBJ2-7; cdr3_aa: CASSPPGGEMGEQYF; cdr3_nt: TGTGCCAGCTCACCCCCGGGTGGCGAGATGGGCGAGCAGTACTTC
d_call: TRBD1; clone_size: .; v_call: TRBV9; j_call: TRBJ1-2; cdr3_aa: CASSLAGQDYGYTF; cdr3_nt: TGTGCCAGCAGCTTGGCGGGACAGGATTATGGCTACACCTTC
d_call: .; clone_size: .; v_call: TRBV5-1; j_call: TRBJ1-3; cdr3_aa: CASSLEGRPSGNTIYF; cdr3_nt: TGCGCCAGCAGCTTGGAGGGCAGACCTTCTGGAAACACCATATATTTT
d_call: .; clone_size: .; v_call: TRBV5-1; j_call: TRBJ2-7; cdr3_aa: CASSNSYGDFDEQYF; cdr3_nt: TGCGCCAGCAGCAATAGTTATGGGGATTTCGACGAGCAGTACTTC
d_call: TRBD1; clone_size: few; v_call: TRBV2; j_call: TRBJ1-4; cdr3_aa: CASSADRVEKLFF; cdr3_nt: TGTGCCAGCAGCGCTGACAGGGTTGAAAAACTGTTTTTT